The 24 T cell receptor beta chains below all came from one sample that was sequenced in a study of post-analysis software for immune sequencing data. cDNA libraries of TCR beta carried unique molecular identifiers. TCRdb analysed the PCR reads with MiXCR anew, one entry per CDR3 protein. This sample carries roughly 700,000 distinct CDR3 sequences, 25% to 30% of them seen once, and the ten largest clones take approximately 0.55%. General study findings and limits: When patients were compared with controls, 4 or 5 TRBV segments were more frequent, TRBV5-6, TRBV5-1 and TRBV20-1 among them.

Antigens of these TCRs are unknown. What was sequenced was blood. All receptors come from a girl between 5 and 17 years old with multiple sclerosis.

The gene calls are TRBV20-1 and TRBJ2-1; a possible D gene is TRBD1 (8 bases). This CDR3 has 14 residues. Trimming took off 5 bases at V and 7 bases at J, with 18 bases between the two ends. CDR1 is DFQATT, CDR2 SNEGSKA, per germline (reference sequence). CDR3 region: CSARTGFGGNEQFF. The CDR3 nucleotides read TGCAGTGCTCGGACAGGGTTCGGGGGGAATGAGCAGTTCTTC.

This chain uses TRBV7-2 with TRBJ1-1; TRBD1 aligns across 7 bases. The CDR3 has 15 amino acids. Germline V lookup: CDR1 SGHTA, CDR2 FQGNSA. The junction had 7 bases not matched to a gene; V was cut back by 5 bases and J by 1 base. The CDR3 spells CASSPTGRRNTEAFF. CDR3 DNA: TGTGCCAGCAGCCCGACAGGGCGGCGGAACACTGAAGCTTTCTTT.

This chain connects TRBV20-1 to TRBJ1-1; possibly TRBD1 for D (5 bases). V was clipped by 5 bases and J by 1 base, with 17 bases between them. The germline gives CDR1 DFQATT, CDR2 SNEGSKA (reference sequence). The CDR3 contains 15 residues. The CDR3 DNA reads as TGCAGTGCTGGCGGGGGGGGGATGTGGAACACTGAAGCTTTCTTT. It specifies CSAGGGGMWNTEAFF.

The table lists this clonotype with a few counts. The chain has TRBV5-6 and TRBJ1-2, with 7 positions matching TRBD1. The CDR3 length is 15 residues. V lost 2 bases and J lost 4; bases outside the gene matches: 8. The germline CDR1 and CDR2 sequences are SGHDT and YYEEEE. For the CDR3, the DNA is TGTGCCAGCAGCTTCCCTGTAGGGGGCGGCTATGGCTACACCTTC. This codes for CASSFPVGGGYGYTF.

This clonotype was detected a few times. V and J are TRBV6-5 and TRBJ1-2; tentatively, D is TRBD1 (6 bases). The CDR3 extends over 14 amino acids. Per germline, CDR1 MNHEY and CDR2 SVGAGI. The V end lost 6 bases, the J end lost 5 bases, and 16 bases lay between the germline ends. CDR3 DNA sequence: TGTGCCAGCAGGAACACACCAGGACAGTATGGCTACACCTTC. It encodes CASRNTPGQYGYTF.

The V call is TRBV20-1, the J call TRBJ2-1; D unresolved. The CDR3 is 12 residues long. Looked up from germline, CDR1 is DFQATT and CDR2 is SNEGSKA (reference sequence). The V end lost 2 bases, the J end lost 7 bases, and 9 bases lay between the germline ends. The CDR3 sequence: CSARSLSNEQFF. DNA of the CDR3: TGCAGTGCTAGATCCCTCTCGAATGAGCAGTTCTTC.

This chain connects TRBV7-2 to TRBJ2-1; possible D gene TRBD1, 5 bases. Germline assignment: CDR1 SGHTA and CDR2 FQGNSA. The CDR3 length is 16 residues. With 5 bases removed from V and 2 bases from J, the gap between germline ends came to 16 bases. The CDR3 region has the DNA TGTGCCAGCAGCGTTAGGGGTTCCCAAGCCTACAATGAGCAGTTCTTC. Protein product: CASSVRGSQAYNEQFF.

V is TRBV7-2 and J is TRBJ1-5, with D possibly being TRBD1 (5 bases). V was cut by 1 base and J by 7 bases, with 11 bases left in between. Looked up from germline, CDR1 is SGHTA and CDR2 is FQGNSA. This CDR3 is 14 amino acids long. The CDR3 spells CASSLEQGRQPQHF. The CDR3 DNA follows: TGTGCCAGCAGCTTAGAGCAGGGTAGGCAGCCCCAGCATTTT.

This clonotype appeared a few times. The J gene is TRBJ2-5, the V gene TRBV4-2, with 8 bases identical to TRBD2. Trimming at V came to 3 bases and at J to 3 bases, leaving 6 bases not matched to a gene. The germline V gene encodes CDR1 LGHNA and CDR2 YNFKEQ. The CDR3 runs to 15 residues. CDR3 protein: CASSQMVGLEETQYF. In nucleotides, the CDR3 is TGTGCCAGCAGCCAGATGGTGGGACTAGAAGAGACCCAGTACTTC.

This clonotype was detected a few times. This sequence joins TRBV5-1 and TRBJ2-7; D remains unclear. V lost 3 bases, J lost 3 bases, and 7 bases lay in between. This CDR3 comprises 12 residues. Germline V gene data show CDR1 as SGHRS and CDR2 as YFSETQ. CDR3 loop: CASSSENYEQYF. The CDR3 DNA reads TGCGCCAGCAGCTCAGAAAACTACGAGCAGTACTTC.

This clonotype was seen more than once but under ten times. This sequence joins TRBV9 and TRBJ2-5, with 12 nucleotides matching TRBD2. The J call may be faulty, since TRBJ2-7 better matches the DNA end. The CDR3 runs 15 residues. CDR1 SGDLS and CDR2 YYNGEE come from the germline V gene. CDR3 DNA: TGTGCCAGCAGCGCAGGACTAGCGGGATGGGGCGAGCAGTACTTC. Residues: CASSAGLAGWGEQYF.

This clonotype was seen a handful of times. The rearrangement uses TRBV10-3 and TRBJ2-7; D ambiguous. Germline CDR1 and CDR2: ENHRY and SYGVKD. The length of the CDR3 is 14 residues. Trimming took off 3 bases at V and 0 bases at J, with 9 bases between the two ends. The CDR3 region is CAISDRPVSYEQYF. The CDR3 DNA sequence: TGTGCCATCAGTGACAGGCCGGTCTCCTACGAGCAGTACTTC.

J is TRBJ1-5 and V is TRBV2; D is unclear. CDR3 length: 13 residues. Germline CDR1 SNHLY, CDR2 FYNNEI. V lost 4 bases, J lost 6 bases, and 10 bases lay in between. CDR3 residues: CASSVSFGQPQHF. CDR3 nucleotide sequence: TGTGCCAGCAGTGTGAGTTTTGGTCAGCCCCAGCATTTT.

The chain is built from TRBV6-5 and TRBJ2-7; 8 bases line up with TRBD2. V shed 0 bases and J 4 bases; nucleotides not matched to a gene: 8. Germline loops: CDR1 MNHEY, CDR2 SVGAGI. CDR3 length equals 16 residues. Here the CDR3 reads CASSYSFLAGTYEQYF. The CDR3 coding sequence is TGTGCCAGCAGTTACTCTTTCCTAGCGGGTACTTACGAGCAGTACTTC.

This clonotype appeared a single time. Germline is not matched at one junction end, which may reflect a read error. The rearrangement joins TRBV2 to TRBJ2-6; D call uncertain. Germline V gene sequence: CDR1 SNHLY, CDR2 FYNNEI. The CDR3 length is 14 residues. The CDR3 protein is CTSSEDAGANVLTF. CDR3 nucleotide sequence: TGTACCAGCAGTGAAGATGCTGGGGCCAACGTCCTGACTTTC.

This clonotype is a singleton in its sample. The chain carries TRBV6-2 or TRBV6-3 and TRBJ2-2, with D perhaps TRBD2 (5 bases). Trimming left V 8 bases short and J 3 bases short, with 13 bases between. The germline gives CDR1 MNHEY, CDR2 SVGEGT. The length of the CDR3 is 14 residues. The CDR3 here is CASAPAGDTGELFF. In DNA, the CDR3 is TGTGCCAGCGCCCCCGCGGGTGACACCGGGGAGCTGTTTTTT.

This clonotype was recorded at least ten times. The chain couples TRBV20-1 to TRBJ2-7; no firm D call. V was cut by 0 bases and J by 0 bases, with 12 bases left in between. Looked up from germline, CDR1 is DFQATT and CDR2 is SNEGSKA (reference sequence). CDR3 length: 15 amino acids. Here the CDR3 reads CSARDATPSSYEQYF. CDR3 in DNA: TGCAGTGCTAGAGATGCCACGCCGAGCTCCTACGAGCAGTACTTC.

V usage is TRBV28 and J usage is TRBJ1-1; a possible D gene is TRBD1 (6 bases). There are 12 residues in the CDR3. Trimming removed 6 bases from V and 10 bases from J, with 15 bases in between. Germline V lookup: CDR1 MDHEN, CDR2 SYDVKM. The CDR3 is CASRAGGGRAFF. The CDR3 DNA follows: TGTGCCAGCAGGGCCGGGGGGGGCAGAGCTTTCTTT.

This clonotype was counted at least ten times. V usage is TRBV7-9 and J usage is TRBJ2-4; D is possibly TRBD1 (6 bases). Germline V gives CDR1 SEHNR, CDR2 FQNEAQ (reference sequence). V lost 2 bases and J 7 bases, leaving 15 bases between the germline ends. The CDR3 has 15 amino acids. The CDR3 nucleotides are TGTGCCAGCAGCTTACGGCAGGGGATGGTGAACATTCAGTACTTC. Amino acid sequence: CASSLRQGMVNIQYF.

The J gene is TRBJ1-2, the V gene TRBV7-6, with TRBD1 matching 9 bases. The germline CDR1 and CDR2 sequences are SGHVS and FNYEAQ. Losses at the gene ends were 4 bases for V and 1 base for J; bases not matched to a gene: 4. This CDR3 has 15 residues. CDR3 amino acids: CASSSRDRDNYGYTF. In DNA form, the CDR3 reads TGTGCCAGCAGCTCCCGGGACAGGGATAACTATGGCTACACCTTC.

In its sample, this clonotype was seen a few times. The V and J genes are TRBV7-2 and TRBJ2-7; D is unresolved. The CDR3 is 14 amino acids. The germline V gene has CDR1 SGHTA and CDR2 FQGNSA. Between the trimmed V and J ends, which lost 0 bases and 2 bases, there was a span of 8 bases. CDR3 DNA: TGTGCCAGCAGCTTAGCAGGGTTACCCTACGAGCAGTACTTC. This sequence encodes CASSLAGLPYEQYF.

The chain joins TRBV5-5 to TRBJ2-7; possibly TRBD2 for D (5 bases). The CDR3 has 15 residues. The germline V gene has CDR1 SGHKS and CDR2 YYEKEE (reference sequence). V was trimmed by 4 bases and J by 3 bases, leaving 17 bases between them. CDR3 nucleotide sequence: TGTGCCAGCAGCCCATCAGGTCGGGGATTCTACGAGCAGTACTTC. Protein sequence: CASSPSGRGFYEQYF.

The rearrangement uses TRBV24-1 and TRBJ2-1, with D possibly called TRBD1 or TRBD2 (6 bases each). The CDR3 extends over 14 amino acids. Germline CDR1 reads KGHDR; CDR2 reads SFDVKD. The ends were cut back, 5 bases at V and 9 bases at J, with 16 bases in the middle. CDR3 sequence (DNA): TGTGCCACCAGTGGCGGAGGGGGAATCCTTGAGCAGTTCTTC. Translated, it gives CATSGGGGILEQFF.

The gene calls are TRBV7-9 and TRBJ1-1; possibly TRBD1 for D (6 bases). Trimming pared 7 bases from V and 5 bases from J, leaving 14 bases between. This CDR3 comprises 13 residues. Germline loops: CDR1 SEHNR, CDR2 FQNEAQ (reference sequence). CDR3 loop: CASTLSGATEAFF. CDR3 DNA: TGTGCCAGCACCCTCTCGGGGGCTACTGAAGCTTTCTTT.